The 8 T cell receptor beta chains listed next were all sequenced from one sample in a study of graft-versus-host responses after intestinal transplantation. These receptors' targets are unknown. Sequenced by immunoSEQ multiplex PCR; TCRdb stores in-frame clones only, minus some. Altogether under 65,000 clones are present, 90% to 95% being singletons, with the ten largest covering about 0.41%. The specimen was unstimulated CD4+ T cells sorted from spleen or lymph node cells, collected before transplant. These receptors all come from a human donor who was the organ donor for an intestinal transplant.

V is TRBV7-9 and J is TRBJ2-5, with TRBD2 identical over 8 bases. This CDR3 spans 16 amino acids. The germline V gene has CDR1 SEHNR and CDR2 FQNEAQ (reference sequence). Trimming removed 5 bases from V and 5 bases from J; junction bases left unmatched: 13. The CDR3 reads CASSPRPGLGAETQYF. In DNA form, the CDR3 reads TGTGCCAGCAGCCCCCGCCCGGGACTAGGGGCGGAGACCCAGTACTTC.

The chain has TRBV10-3 and TRBJ2-3; D is perhaps TRBD2 (6 bases). Germline V lookup: CDR1 ENHRY, CDR2 SYGVKD. There are 14 residues in the CDR3. V lost 4 bases to trimming and J lost 6 bases, with 14 bases between them. Written as DNA, the CDR3 is TGTGCCATCAGTGCTTCGACTAGTGCGGATACGCAGTATTTT. Translation: CAISASTSADTQYF.

The chain is built from TRBV2 and TRBJ2-7, with TRBD1 identical over 7 bases. This CDR3 is built from 14 residues. V shed 4 bases and J 3 bases; nucleotides not matched to a gene: 6. Germline CDR1 and CDR2: SNHLY and FYNNEI. The CDR3 spells CASSVVQGNYEQYF. The CDR3 DNA reads TGTGCCAGCAGTGTAGTACAGGGGAACTACGAGCAGTACTTC.

The chain carries TRBV5-8 and TRBJ1-6; possibly TRBD1 for D (6 bases). This CDR3 is built from 17 residues. Germline values: CDR1 SGHTS, CDR2 YDEGEE. The V end lost 0 bases, the J end lost 7 bases, and 17 bases lay between the germline ends. The chain's CDR3 is CASSLEGSTGTNSPLHF. The CDR3 coding sequence is TGTGCCAGCAGCTTGGAAGGCTCGACAGGAACCAATTCACCCCTCCACTTT.

This chain links TRBV7-2 with TRBJ2-4; D not certain. V was cut by 1 base and J by 0 bases, with 10 bases left in between. CDR3 length: 16 residues. CDR1 and CDR2 from the germline V gene are SGHTA and FQGNSA. The CDR3 region has the DNA TGTGCCAGCAGCTTAGAGTCCCATGGAGCCAAAAACATTCAGTACTTC. This gives the protein CASSLESHGAKNIQYF.

J is TRBJ2-4 and V is TRBV6-7; D possibly matches TRBD1 or TRBD2 (7 bases each). TRBV6-7 is an ORF for which the function is uncertain. The CDR3 runs 18 residues. V shed 7 bases and J shed 1 base, with 23 bases lying between them. CDR3 protein: CASITGGRGTRAKNIQYF. The DNA of the CDR3 is TGTGCCAGCATCACGGGGGGCAGGGGGACGCGGGCCAAAAACATTCAGTACTTC.

This clone was seen more than once but under ten times. The chain uses TRBV27 and TRBJ1-4, with TRBD1 matching 8 bases. The V and J ends lost 6 bases and 7 bases, in that order; junction bases with no gene match: 7. This CDR3 contains 14 residues. Germline CDR1 and CDR2: MNHEY and SMNVEV (reference sequence). The DNA for the CDR3 is TGTGCCAGCAGGAATGCAGGGGGCGGTGAAAAACTGTTTTTT. It is translated as CASRNAGGGEKLFF. Complete variable domain (other parts from reference TRBV27 and TRBJ1-4): EAQVTQNPRYLITVTGKKLTVTCSQNMNHEYMSWYRQDPGLGLRQIYYSMNVEVTDKGDVPEGYKVSRKEKRNFPLILESPSPNQTSLYFCASRNAGGGEKLFFGSGTQLSVL.

The chain joins TRBV7-2 to TRBJ2-1, with 8 nucleotides matching TRBD2. The CDR3 sequence is 15 residues long. J lost 1 base, V lost 2 bases, and 1 base had no gene match. CDR1 SGHTA and CDR2 FQGNSA come from the germline V gene. In DNA, the CDR3 is TGTGCCAGCAGCTTAATAGCGGGGTCCTACAATGAGCAGTTCTTC. Residues: CASSLIAGSYNEQFF.